The entry that follows covers one T cell receptor (beta chain) sequence. The target antigen is unknown. This CDR3 has 14 residues. Per the germline V gene, CDR1 is LGHNA and CDR2 is YSLEER. V was pared by 1 base and J by 5 bases, with 9 bases between. The data were obtained in a study of siplizumab effects on memory and regulatory T cells. Study-level results: Unstimulated naive T cells seemed to show more diversity than memory cells did, and they also seemed to be among the major contributors to the alloresponse. Confirmation was lacking for the suppressive function of proliferating Tregs derived from siplizumab cultures.

The table came from immunoSEQ multiplex PCR; TCRdb's copy has only in-frame clones and leaves some out. The sample carries over 100,000 clones, more than 85% recorded once. This clonotype originated in a human donor in good health. V is TRBV4-3 and J is TRBJ1-5; D gene ambiguous. The source material was Tregs sorted from blood. The CDR3 protein is CASSQVEGYQPQHF. CDR3 nucleotide sequence: TGCGCCAGCAGCCAAGTGGAGGGCTATCAGCCCCAGCATTTT.